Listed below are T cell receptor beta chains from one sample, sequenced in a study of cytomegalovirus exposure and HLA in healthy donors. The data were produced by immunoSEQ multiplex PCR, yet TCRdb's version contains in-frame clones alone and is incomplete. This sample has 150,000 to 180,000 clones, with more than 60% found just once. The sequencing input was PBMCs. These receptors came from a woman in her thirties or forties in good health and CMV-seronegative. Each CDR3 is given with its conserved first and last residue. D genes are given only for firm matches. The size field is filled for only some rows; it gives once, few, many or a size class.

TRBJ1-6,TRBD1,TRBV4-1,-,CASSQEGGQRRNSPLHF,TGCGCCAGCAGCCAAGAGGGGGGACAGAGAAGGAACTCACCCCTCCACTTT
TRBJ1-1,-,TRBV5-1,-,CASSPEEKTEAFF,TGCGCCAGCAGCCCGGAGGAGAAAACTGAAGCTTTCTTT
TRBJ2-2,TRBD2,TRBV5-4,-,CASRLGTSGLNTGELFF,TGTGCCAGCAGACTGGGGACTAGCGGCCTGAACACCGGGGAGCTGTTTTTT
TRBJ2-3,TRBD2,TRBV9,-,CASSAGRRGTDTQYF,TGTGCCAGCAGCGCCGGGAGGAGGGGCACAGATACGCAGTATTTT
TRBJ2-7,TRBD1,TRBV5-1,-,CASSLIEQGVYEQYF,TGCGCCAGCAGCTTAATAGAACAGGGGGTCTACGAGCAGTACTTC
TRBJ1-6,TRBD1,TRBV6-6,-,CASSYGSGQFSPLHF,TGTGCCAGCAGTTACGGTTCGGGACAGTTTTCACCCCTCCACTTT
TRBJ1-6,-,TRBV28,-,CASSTETGSGYNSPLHF,TGTGCCAGCAGTACGGAAACAGGGTCGGGGTATAATTCACCCCTCCACTTT
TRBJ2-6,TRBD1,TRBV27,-,CASSRETGAGANVLTF,TGTGCCAGCAGCAGAGAAACAGGGGCTGGGGCCAACGTCCTGACTTTC
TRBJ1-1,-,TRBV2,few,CASSDTGLNTEAFF,TGTGCCAGCAGTGATACAGGGCTGAACACTGAAGCTTTCTTT
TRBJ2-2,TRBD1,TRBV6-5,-,CASTPTGGYTGELFF,TGTGCCAGCACCCCTACAGGGGGCTACACCGGGGAGCTGTTTTTT
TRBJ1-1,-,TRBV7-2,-,CASSSPSSRGTEAFF,TGTGCCAGCAGCTCCCCTTCATCGCGGGGGACTGAAGCTTTCTTT
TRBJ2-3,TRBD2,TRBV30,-,CAWSGLAGRTGTQYF,TGTGCCTGGAGCGGACTAGCGGGGCGCACAGGTACGCAGTATTTT
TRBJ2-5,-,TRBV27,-,CASTLLGGAGETQYF,TGTGCCAGCACCCTTCTAGGGGGGGCCGGAGAGACCCAGTACTTC
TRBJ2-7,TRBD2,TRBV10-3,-,CATAAGLARNEQYF,TGTGCCACAGCCGCGGGACTAGCGAGGAACGAGCAGTACTTC
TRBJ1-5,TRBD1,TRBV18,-,CASSPLSGQGVEPQHF,TGTGCCAGCTCACCCTTATCAGGACAGGGTGTAGAGCCCCAGCATTTT
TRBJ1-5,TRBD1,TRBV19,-,CASSMTGTGTQPQHF,TGTGCCAGTAGTATGACGGGGACAGGGACTCAGCCCCAGCATTTT
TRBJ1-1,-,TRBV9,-,CASSGEGGVRAEAFF,TGTGCCAGCAGCGGAGAAGGAGGGGTTAGGGCTGAAGCTTTCTTT
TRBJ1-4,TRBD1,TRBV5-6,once,CASSFDRGPWANEKLFF,TGTGCCAGCAGCTTTGACAGGGGGCCTTGGGCTAATGAAAAACTGTTTTTT